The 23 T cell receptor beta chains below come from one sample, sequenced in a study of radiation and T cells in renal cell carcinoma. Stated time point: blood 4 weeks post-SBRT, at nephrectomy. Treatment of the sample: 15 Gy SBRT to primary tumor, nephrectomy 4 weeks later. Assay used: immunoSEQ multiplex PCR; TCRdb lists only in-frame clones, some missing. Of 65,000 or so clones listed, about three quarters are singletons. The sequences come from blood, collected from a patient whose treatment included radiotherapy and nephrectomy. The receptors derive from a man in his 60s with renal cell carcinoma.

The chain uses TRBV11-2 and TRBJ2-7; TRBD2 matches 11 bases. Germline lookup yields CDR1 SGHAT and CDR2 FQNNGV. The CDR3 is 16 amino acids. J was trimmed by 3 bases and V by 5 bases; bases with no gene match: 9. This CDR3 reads CASSPRLAGRLYEQYF. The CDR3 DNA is TGTGCCAGCAGCCCCAGACTAGCGGGACGCCTCTACGAGCAGTACTTC.

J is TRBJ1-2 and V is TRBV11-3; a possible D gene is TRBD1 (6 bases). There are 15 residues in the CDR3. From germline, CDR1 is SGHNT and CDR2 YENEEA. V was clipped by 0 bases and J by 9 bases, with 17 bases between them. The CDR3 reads CASSLEGHQKFRYTF. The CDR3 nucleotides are TGTGCCAGCAGCTTAGAGGGACATCAGAAGTTTCGCTACACCTTC.

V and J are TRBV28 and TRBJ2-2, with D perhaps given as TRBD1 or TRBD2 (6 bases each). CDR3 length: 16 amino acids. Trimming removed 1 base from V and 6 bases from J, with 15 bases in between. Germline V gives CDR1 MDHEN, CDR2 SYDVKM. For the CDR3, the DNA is TGTGCCAGCAGTTTATTCCGTCTGGGGGGCTCCGGGGAGCTGTTTTTT. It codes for CASSLFRLGGSGELFF. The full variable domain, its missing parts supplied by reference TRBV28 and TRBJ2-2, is DVKVTQSSRYLVKRTGEKVFLECVQDMDHENMFWYRQDPGLGLRLIYFSYDVKMKEKGDIPEGYSVSREKKERFSLILESASTNQTSMYLCASSLFRLGGSGELFFGEGSRLTVL.

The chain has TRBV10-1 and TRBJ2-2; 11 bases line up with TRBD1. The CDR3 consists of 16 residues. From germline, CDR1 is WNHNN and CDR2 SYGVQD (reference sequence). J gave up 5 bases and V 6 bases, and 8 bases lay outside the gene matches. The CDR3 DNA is TGCGCCAGCAGCCGGGACAGGGGGAGGTGGACCGGGGAGCTGTTTTTT. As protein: CASSRDRGRWTGELFF.

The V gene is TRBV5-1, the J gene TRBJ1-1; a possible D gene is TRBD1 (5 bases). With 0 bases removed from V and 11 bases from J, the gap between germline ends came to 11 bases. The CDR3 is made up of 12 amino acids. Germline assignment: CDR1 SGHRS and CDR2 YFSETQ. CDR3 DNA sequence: TGCGCCAGCAGCTTGGGGGGCCCCGAGGCTTTCTTT. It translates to CASSLGGPEAFF.

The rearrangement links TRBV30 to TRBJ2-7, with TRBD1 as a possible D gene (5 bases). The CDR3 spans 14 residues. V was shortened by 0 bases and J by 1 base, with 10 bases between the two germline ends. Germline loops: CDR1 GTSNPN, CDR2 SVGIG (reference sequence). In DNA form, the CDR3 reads TGTGCCTGGAGTGTAGCAGGGAAGTCCTACGAGCAGTACTTC. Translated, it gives CAWSVAGKSYEQYF. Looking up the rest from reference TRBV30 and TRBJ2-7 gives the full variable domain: SQTIHQWPATLVQPVGSPLSLECTVEGTSNPNLYWYRQAAGRGLQLLFYSVGIGQISSEVPQNLSASRPQDRQFILSSKKLLLSDSGFYLCAWSVAGKSYEQYFGPGTRLTVT.

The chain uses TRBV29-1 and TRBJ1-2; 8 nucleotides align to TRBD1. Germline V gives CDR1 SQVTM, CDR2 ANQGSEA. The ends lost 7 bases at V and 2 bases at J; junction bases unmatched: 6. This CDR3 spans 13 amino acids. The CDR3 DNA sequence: TGCAGCGGATTGTCAGGGGGCAACTATGGCTACACCTTC. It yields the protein CSGLSGGNYGYTF.

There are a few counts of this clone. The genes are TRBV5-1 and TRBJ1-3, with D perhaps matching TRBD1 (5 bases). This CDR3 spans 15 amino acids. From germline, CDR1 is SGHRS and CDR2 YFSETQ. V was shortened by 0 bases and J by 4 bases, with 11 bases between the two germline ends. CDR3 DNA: TGCGCCAGCAGCTTGGCCCAGGGCGGCGGAAACACCATATATTTT. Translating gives CASSLAQGGGNTIYF.

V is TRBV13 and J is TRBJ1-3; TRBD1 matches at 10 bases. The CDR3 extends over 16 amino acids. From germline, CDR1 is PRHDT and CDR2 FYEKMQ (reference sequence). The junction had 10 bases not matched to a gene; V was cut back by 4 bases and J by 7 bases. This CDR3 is CASSSPRDRGLNTIYF. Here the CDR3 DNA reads TGTGCCAGCAGCTCCCCCCGGGACAGGGGTTTGAACACCATATATTTT.

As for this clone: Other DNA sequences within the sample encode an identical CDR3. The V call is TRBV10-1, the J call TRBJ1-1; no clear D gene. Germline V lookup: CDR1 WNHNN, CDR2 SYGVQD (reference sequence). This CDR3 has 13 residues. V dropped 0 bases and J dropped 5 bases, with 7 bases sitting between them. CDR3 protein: CASSESGFTEAFF. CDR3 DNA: TGCGCCAGCAGTGAGTCCGGATTTACTGAAGCTTTCTTT.

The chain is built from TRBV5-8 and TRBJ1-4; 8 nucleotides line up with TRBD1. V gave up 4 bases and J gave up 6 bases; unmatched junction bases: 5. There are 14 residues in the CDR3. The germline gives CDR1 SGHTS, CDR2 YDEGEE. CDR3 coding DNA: TGTGCCAGCAGCCTGGACAGGGTCTATGAAAAACTGTTTTTT. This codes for CASSLDRVYEKLFF.

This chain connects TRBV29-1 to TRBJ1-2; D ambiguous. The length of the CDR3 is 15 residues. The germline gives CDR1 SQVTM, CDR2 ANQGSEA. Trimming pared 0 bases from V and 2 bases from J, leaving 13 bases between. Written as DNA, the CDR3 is TGCAGCGTTGAAGATCGCGCCGCACAAAACTATGGCTACACCTTC. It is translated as CSVEDRAAQNYGYTF. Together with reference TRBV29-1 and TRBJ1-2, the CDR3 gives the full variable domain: SAVISQKPSRDICQRGTSLTIQCQVDSQVTMMFWYRQQPGQSLTLIATANQGSEATYESGFVIDKFPISRPNLTFSTLTVSNMSPEDSSIYLCSVEDRAAQNYGYTFGSGTRLTVV.

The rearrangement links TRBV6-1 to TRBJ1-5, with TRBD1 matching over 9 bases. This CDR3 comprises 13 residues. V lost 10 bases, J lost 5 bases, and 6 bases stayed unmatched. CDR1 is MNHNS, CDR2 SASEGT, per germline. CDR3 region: CATGQGKDQPQHF. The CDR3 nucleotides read TGTGCCACCGGACAGGGGAAAGATCAGCCCCAGCATTTT.

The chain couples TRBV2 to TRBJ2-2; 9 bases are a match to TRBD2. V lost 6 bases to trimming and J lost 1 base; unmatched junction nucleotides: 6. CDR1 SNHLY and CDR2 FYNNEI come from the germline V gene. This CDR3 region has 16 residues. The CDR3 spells CASSRLAGVNTGELFF. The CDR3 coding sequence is TGTGCCAGCAGCCGGTTAGCGGGAGTGAACACCGGGGAGCTGTTTTTT.

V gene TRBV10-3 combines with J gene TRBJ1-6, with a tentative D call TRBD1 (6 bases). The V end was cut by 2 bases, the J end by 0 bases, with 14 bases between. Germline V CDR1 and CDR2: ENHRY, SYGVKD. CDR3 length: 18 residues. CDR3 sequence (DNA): TGTGCCATCAGTGAGCCACGGACAGAGAGCTCCTATAATTCACCCCTCCACTTT. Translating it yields CAISEPRTESSYNSPLHF.

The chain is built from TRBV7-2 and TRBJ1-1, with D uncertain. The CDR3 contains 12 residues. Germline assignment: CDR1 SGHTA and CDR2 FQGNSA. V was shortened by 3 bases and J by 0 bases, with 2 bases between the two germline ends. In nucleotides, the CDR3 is TGTGCCAGCAGCTTTCTGAACACTGAAGCTTTCTTT. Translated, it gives CASSFLNTEAFF.

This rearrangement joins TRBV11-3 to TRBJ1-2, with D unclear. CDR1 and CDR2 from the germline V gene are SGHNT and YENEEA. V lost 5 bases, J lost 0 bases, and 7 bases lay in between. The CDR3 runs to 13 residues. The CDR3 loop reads CASSRIANYGYTF. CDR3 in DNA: TGTGCCAGCAGCCGTATAGCTAACTATGGCTACACCTTC.

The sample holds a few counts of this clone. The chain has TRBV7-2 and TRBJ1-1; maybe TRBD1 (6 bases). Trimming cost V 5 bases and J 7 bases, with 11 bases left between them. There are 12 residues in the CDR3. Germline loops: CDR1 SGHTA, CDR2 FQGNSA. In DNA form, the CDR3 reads TGTGCCAGCAGCAGACAGGCCGGTGAAGCTTTCTTT. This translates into CASSRQAGEAFF.

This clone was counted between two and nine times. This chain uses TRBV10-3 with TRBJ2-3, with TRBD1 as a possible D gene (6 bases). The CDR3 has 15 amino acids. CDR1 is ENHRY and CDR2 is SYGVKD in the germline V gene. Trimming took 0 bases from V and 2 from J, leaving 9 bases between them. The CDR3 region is CAISESTGITDTQYF. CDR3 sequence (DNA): TGTGCCATCAGTGAGTCTACAGGGATCACAGATACGCAGTATTTT.

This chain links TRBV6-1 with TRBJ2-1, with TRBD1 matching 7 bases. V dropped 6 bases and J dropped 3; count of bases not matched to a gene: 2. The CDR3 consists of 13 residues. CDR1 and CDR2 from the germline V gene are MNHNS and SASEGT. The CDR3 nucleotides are TGTGCCAGCAGAGGGGACAGCTACAATGAGCAGTTCTTC. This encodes CASRGDSYNEQFF.

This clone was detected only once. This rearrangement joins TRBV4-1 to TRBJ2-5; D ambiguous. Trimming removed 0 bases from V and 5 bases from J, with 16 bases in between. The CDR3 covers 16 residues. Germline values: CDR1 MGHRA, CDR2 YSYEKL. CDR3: CASSQDRTNTLETQYF. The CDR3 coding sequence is TGCGCCAGCAGCCAAGATCGTACTAACACCCTGGAGACCCAGTACTTC.

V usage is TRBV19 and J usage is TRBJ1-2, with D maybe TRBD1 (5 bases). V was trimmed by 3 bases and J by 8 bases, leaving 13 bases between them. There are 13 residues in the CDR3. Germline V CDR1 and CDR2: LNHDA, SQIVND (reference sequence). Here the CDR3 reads CASSMEQAKGYTF. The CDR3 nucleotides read TGTGCCAGTAGTATGGAACAGGCTAAAGGCTACACCTTC.

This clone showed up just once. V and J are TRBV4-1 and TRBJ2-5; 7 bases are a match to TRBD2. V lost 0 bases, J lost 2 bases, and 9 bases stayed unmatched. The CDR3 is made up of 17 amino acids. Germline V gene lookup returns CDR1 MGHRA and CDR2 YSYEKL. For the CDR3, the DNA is TGCGCCAGCAGCCAAGAAGCGGGGCGCCCAAAACAAGAGACCCAGTACTTC. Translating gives CASSQEAGRPKQETQYF.